These T cell receptor beta chains were read from a single sample in a study of cytomegalovirus exposure and HLA in healthy donors. Assay: immunoSEQ multiplex PCR; the TCRdb copy retains only in-frame clones and omits some. Here the sample spans around 300,000 clones, 70% to 90% being singletons. Material: PBMCs. Receptors originate from a man aged 30 to 39 in good health and CMV-seronegative. Each CDR3 is given with its conserved first and last residue. The order of the fields is V gene, CDR3 protein.

TRBV11-2 | CASSSGTGQGVNYGYTF
TRBV13 | CASSLGGGALGEQFF
TRBV6-1 | CASSRRVGTEAFF
TRBV7-2 | CASSLNTGELFF
TRBV5-1 | CASSLAGAGGAETQYF
TRBV10-3 | CAIRPGAAVHEAFF
TRBV10-2 | CASSTVGQGVNQPQHF
TRBV6-5 | CASSYQQAYTGELFF
TRBV7-6 | CASSRRDSHEQYF
TRBV10-3 | CAISVGGNTEAFF
TRBV6-6 | CASSYSTRGSDEQFF
TRBV25-1 | CASSDPRRNYGYTF
TRBV9 | CASSVGLAETQYF
TRBV5-1 | CASSLRQGGQPQHF
TRBV9 | CASSAQGGDNYGYTF
TRBV7-2 | CASSQGVNTEAFF
TRBV9 | CASGDRLPDGYTF
TRBV2 | CASSVGDLAGELFF
TRBV7-2 | CASSLGGLGNTIYF
TRBV7-8 | CASSLEIGTGPDTQYF
TRBV19 | CASSIGPSYEQYF
TRBV27 | CASSFSGTGPSYGYTF
TRBV11-3 | CASSLTGAYEQYF
TRBV9 | CASSAGGQGPTDTQYF
TRBV6-5 | CASSSDRWTGAGAF
TRBV5-6 | CASSSAFTNRGRTNEKLFF
TRBV10-3 | CAISVSGTNYGYTF
TRBV29-1 | CSVRAGGTYNEQFF
TRBV18 | CASSFSQGADETQYF
TRBV14 | CASSQVYSSYEQYF
TRBV4-1 | CASSTQTLAGAPTGELFF
TRBV7-8 | CASSLALSGGVAEAFF
TRBV6-4 | CASSLTANTGELFF
TRBV6-5 | CASSYDQVNNSPLHF
TRBV27 | CASAAGGAYYGYTF
TRBV4-3 | CASSPTGEWTDTQYF
TRBV13 | CASSLVTSGDNEQFF
TRBV7-2 | CARVAGAYEQYF
TRBV11-2 | CASRGTSQETQYF
TRBV4-1 | CASSPTDRGNTEAFF
TRBV5-6 | CASRPRDSIYEQYF
TRBV6-4 | CASSDPDREGAMNTEAFF
TRBV27 | CASSSYDRGRNYGYTF
TRBV5-1 | CASSLDGTGGSSTDTQYF
TRBV14 | CASSLTGNTHYEQYF
TRBV7-8 | CASSSESTSRLEQYF
TRBV9 | CASSVDYGRDTQYF
TRBV7-6 | CASSLTRNTEAFF
TRBV4-1 | CASSQDTGVRGYTF
TRBV2 | CASSLSVTPTGADGYTF
TRBV4-3 | CASSQDILSQETQYF
TRBV6-5 | CASSADRNNQPQHF
TRBV5-4 | CASSLSSGIAKNIQYF
TRBV7-6 | CASSQDRGRTGELFF
TRBV2 | CASSSSRGRTDTQYF
TRBV5-1 | CASSLGSGTGGTEAFF
TRBV19 | CASSVTGLKSLSYGYTF